This T cell receptor (beta chain) originates from a study of PD-L1 blockade in urothelial cancer. Looking at the study overall: Blood drawn 3 weeks (second dose) and 6 weeks after treatment start was analyzed.

The V and J ends lost 3 bases and 4 bases respectively, with 6 bases between them. The germline V gene has CDR1 LNHDA and CDR2 SQIVND (reference sequence). CDR3 length equals 13 residues. Broader study findings: Better progression-free and overall survival followed lower pretreatment blood clonality.

Turning to this clone: No antigen is known for it.

The repertoire was sequenced with immunoSEQ multiplex PCR; TCRdb's copy has only in-frame clones and lacks some. Among about 80,000 clones listed, roughly 87% were seen once. This chain joins TRBV19 and TRBJ2-2; D might be TRBD2 (5 bases). The sequencing used PBMCs, collected around atezolizumab (anti-PD-L1) treatment. The TCR was taken from a woman between 65 and 79 years old with urothelial cancer. In nucleotides, the CDR3 is TGTGCCAGTAGTATTGGAGGCACCGGGGAGCTGTTTTTT. Translation: CASSIGGTGELFF.